The present TCR beta chain was sequenced within a study of T cell clonotyping in hematopoietic cell transplantation. TCRdb's copy holds only in-frame clones and misses some; the assay was immunoSEQ multiplex PCR. The data hold approximately 44,000 clones, with 95% observed a single time. In regard to this clone: The antigen remains unidentified.

CDR1 and CDR2 from the germline V gene are SGHAT and FQNNGV. CDR3 size: 16 residues. J was trimmed by 5 bases and V by 4 bases; bases with no gene match: 11. Overall study results and limits: Pathologically expanded recipient clonotypes increased progressively from day 30 to day 180 as diversity fell. Broader posttransplant TCR repertoire diversity was predicted by graft donor and pretransplant recipient Inverse Simpson Index values. CD4 and CD8 repertoire contributions could not be separated without sorting.

V is TRBV11-2 and J is TRBJ2-1; TRBD1 agrees at 7 bases. The receptor was isolated from a man aged 25 to 40 in good health. Some clones in this sample may be carry-over from other donors' samples. Sequenced input: peripheral blood mononuclear cells. CDR3: CASSSGGSPLNNEQFF. CDR3 nucleotide sequence: TGTGCCAGCAGCTCAGGGGGTTCCCCCTTAAACAATGAGCAGTTCTTC.